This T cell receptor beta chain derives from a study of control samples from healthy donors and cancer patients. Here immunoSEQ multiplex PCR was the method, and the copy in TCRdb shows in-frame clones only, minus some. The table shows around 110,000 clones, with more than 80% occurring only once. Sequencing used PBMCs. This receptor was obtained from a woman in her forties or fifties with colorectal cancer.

The CDR3 nucleotides read TGTGCCTGGAGTCGCGGGGAGCGAGATGGCTACACCTTC. Its protein product is CAWSRGERDGYTF. This chain connects TRBV30 to TRBJ1-2; D call uncertain. V lost 2 bases and J 6 bases, leaving 13 bases between the germline ends. Germline CDR1 GTSNPN, CDR2 SVGIG (reference sequence). This CDR3 has 13 residues.